This T cell receptor beta chain was identified in a study of OX40 agonist ivuxolimab in advanced cancers. About the research overall: Ivuxolimab was administered intravenously to patients at 0.01 to 10 mg/kg every 2 weeks. Patients were 82.7% male with ages roughly 20 to 80, mean approximately 62. Study-wide findings and caveats: Antigen specificity remained undetermined for the expanded peripheral T cells.

In the case of this clone: Its antigen is undetermined.

Data came from immunoSEQ multiplex PCR; TCRdb stores just in-frame clones and leaves some out. Of about 38,000 clones listed, 82% are singletons. Germline CDR1 reads SGHVS; CDR2 reads FNYEAQ. The CDR3 runs to 17 residues. V gave up 4 bases and J gave up 3 bases, with 20 bases separating them. Sequences were derived from CD4+ or CD8+ T cells sorted from blood, sampled in a trial of the OX40 agonist ivuxolimab. The chain is built from TRBV7-6 and TRBJ2-3; D tentatively fits TRBD1 or TRBD2 (5 bases each). The origin of this receptor is an adult with an advanced solid tumor such as melanoma, head and neck, liver or kidney cancer. The CDR3 region is CASSYRDATVSTDTQYF. The CDR3 DNA follows: TGTGCCAGCAGCTATAGGGACGCTACGGTCTCAACAGATACGCAGTATTTT.